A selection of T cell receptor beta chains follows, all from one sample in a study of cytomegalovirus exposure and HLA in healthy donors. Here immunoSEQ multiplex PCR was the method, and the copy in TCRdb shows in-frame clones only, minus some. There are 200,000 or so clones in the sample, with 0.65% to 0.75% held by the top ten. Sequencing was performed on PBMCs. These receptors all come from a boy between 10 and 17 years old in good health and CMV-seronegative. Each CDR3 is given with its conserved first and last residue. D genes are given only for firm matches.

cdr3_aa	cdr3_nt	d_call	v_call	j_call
CASSIGVLWTPVANNEQFF	TGTGCCAGTAGTATAGGGGTCCTCTGGACTCCCGTTGCCAACAATGAGCAGTTCTTC	-	TRBV19	TRBJ2-1
CASSIYSRGYEQYF	TGTGCCAGTAGTATTTACTCCCGCGGCTACGAGCAGTACTTC	-	TRBV19	TRBJ2-7
CASSRDRNYGYTF	TGTGCCAGCAGCAGAGACAGAAACTATGGCTACACCTTC	-	TRBV7-9	TRBJ1-2
CARSGRGSYEQYF	TGTGCCAGAAGCGGGCGGGGTTCCTACGAGCAGTACTTC	-	TRBV5-3	TRBJ2-7
CASGVFQNTEAFF	TGTGCCAGCGGTGTTTTCCAGAACACTGAAGCTTTCTTT	-	TRBV6-4	TRBJ1-1
CASSQGLAGKMIKTQYF	TGCGCCAGCAGCCAAGGGCTAGCGGGGAAGATGATAAAGACCCAGTACTTC	TRBD2	TRBV4-1	TRBJ2-5
CASSFSFLTSGGAGGQFF	TGTGCCAGCAGTTTTTCTTTCCTGACTAGCGGGGGGGCCGGTGGACAGTTCTTC	TRBD2	TRBV27	TRBJ2-1
CAWRSTSGSYEQYF	TGTGCCTGGAGGTCGACTAGCGGATCCTACGAGCAGTACTTC	TRBD2	TRBV30	TRBJ2-7
CSVERGPYGYTF	TGCAGCGTAGAAAGGGGCCCGTATGGCTACACCTTC	-	TRBV29-1	TRBJ1-2
CASSLLTGGVTEAFF	TGTGCCAGCTCATTATTGACAGGGGGTGTCACTGAAGCTTTCTTT	TRBD1	TRBV18	TRBJ1-1
CASGRQLQAFF	TGTGCCAGCGGCAGACAGTTACAAGCTTTCTTT	-	TRBV6-1	TRBJ1-1
CACEGSGTYEQYF	TGTGCCTGCGAGGGTTCGGGAACCTACGAGCAGTACTTC	-	TRBV30	TRBJ2-7